The 27 T cell receptor beta chains given below trace back to one sample, sequenced in a study of blood T cell repertoires in COVID-19. The assay was immunoSEQ multiplex PCR, and TCRdb's table has in-frame clones only and misses some. The sample lists 200,000 or so clones; about 88% were seen once. Sequences were obtained from peripheral blood. The receptors were gathered from a woman in her forties who had recovered from COVID-19.

Only one count was recorded for this clone. The rearrangement uses TRBV9 and TRBJ1-2; D unclear. The V end lost 3 bases, the J end lost 7 bases, and 25 bases lay between the germline ends. Germline values: CDR1 SGDLS, CDR2 YYNGEE. The CDR3 has 17 amino acids. The CDR3, as DNA: TGTGCCAGCAGCGCACCTCACTCCGGGTTAATCTCTGGTGGCTACACCTTC. It yields the protein CASSAPHSGLISGGYTF. Using reference TRBV9 and TRBJ1-2 for the parts outside the CDR3, the full variable domain is DSGVTQTPKHLITATGQRVTLRCSPRSGDLSVYWYQQSLDQGLQFLIQYYNGEERAKGNILERFSAQQFPDLHSELNLSSLELGDSALYFCASSAPHSGLISGGYTFGSGTRLTVV.

The chain combines TRBV6-5 with TRBJ1-2; D ambiguous. CDR3 size: 12 residues. Germline V lookup: CDR1 MNHEY, CDR2 SVGAGI. Trimming shortened V by 7 bases and J by 5 bases, and 11 bases separated the two germline ends. The CDR3 DNA follows: TGTGCCAGCACAACAACCCCTTATGGCTACACCTTC. Its protein product is CASTTTPYGYTF.

The rearrangement uses TRBV9 and TRBJ1-4; 7 bases align to TRBD1. This CDR3 is built from 16 residues. Germline V gene lookup returns CDR1 SGDLS and CDR2 YYNGEE. V was pared by 2 bases and J by 5 bases, with 9 bases of the junction left unmatched. The CDR3 nucleotides read TGTGCCAGCAGCGTCGGGGCGACAGGGTACAATGAAAAACTGTTTTTT. Its translation is CASSVGATGYNEKLFF.

V is TRBV28 and J is TRBJ2-5; 13 bases match TRBD2. This CDR3 is built from 16 residues. Germline V gene sequence: CDR1 MDHEN, CDR2 SYDVKM. The V gene end was trimmed by 6 bases and the J gene end by 4 bases; junction bases not matched to a gene: 8. The CDR3 sequence: CASRPPRLAGGETQYF. As DNA, the CDR3 is TGTGCCAGCAGGCCCCCGAGACTAGCGGGAGGAGAGACCCAGTACTTC.

The chain is built from TRBV4-3 and TRBJ1-2; D ambiguous. Per the germline V gene, CDR1 is LGHNA and CDR2 is YSLEER. There are 15 residues in the CDR3. V was shortened by 4 bases and J by 3 bases, with 15 bases between the two germline ends. This CDR3 reads CASSPTRARDYGYTF. CDR3 nucleotides: TGCGCCAGCAGCCCAACGAGAGCGAGGGACTATGGCTACACCTTC.

This clone was detected once. This chain links TRBV4-1 with TRBJ2-7, with D uncertain. Germline CDR1 MGHRA, CDR2 YSYEKL. V lost 0 bases and J 2 bases, leaving 8 bases between the germline ends. The CDR3 covers 14 residues. CDR3 protein: CASSQDPVTYEQYF. CDR3 nucleotides: TGCGCCAGCAGCCAAGACCCAGTTACCTACGAGCAGTACTTC.

The chain recombines TRBV5-1 with TRBJ1-5, with D unresolved. The germline V gene has CDR1 SGHRS and CDR2 YFSETQ. The CDR3 runs to 15 residues. Trimming pared 2 bases from V and 0 bases from J, leaving 9 bases between. CDR3 sequence (DNA): TGCGCCAGCAGCTTTGGGCCAAATAGCAATCAGCCCCAGCATTTT. Its translation is CASSFGPNSNQPQHF.

The chain joins TRBV9 to TRBJ2-2, with TRBD1 matching over 9 bases. Losses at the gene ends were 1 base for V and 4 bases for J; bases not matched to a gene: 11. The CDR3 length is 18 residues. Germline-derived CDR1 and CDR2 are SGDLS and YYNGEE. Here the CDR3 reads CASSVYPPQGARTGELFF. The CDR3 DNA is TGTGCCAGCAGCGTATACCCCCCACAGGGGGCGCGCACCGGGGAGCTGTTTTTT.

The chain employs TRBV4-3 and TRBJ1-4; D ambiguous. Trimming cost V 0 bases and J 8 bases, with 13 bases left between them. CDR1 LGHNA and CDR2 YSLEER come from the germline V gene. CDR3 size: 15 residues. The CDR3 DNA reads TGCGCCAGCAGCCAAGATCCGGGAGGGAAAGAAAAACTGTTTTTT. Translated: CASSQDPGGKEKLFF.

The V call is TRBV10-2, the J call TRBJ1-1; 7 nucleotides match TRBD1. The CDR3 has 13 amino acids. The germline V gene has CDR1 WSHSY and CDR2 SAAADI. J gave up 0 bases and V 8 bases, and 3 bases lay outside the gene matches. The DNA of the CDR3 is TGCGCCAGCGGGGGACAGCTGAACACTGAAGCTTTCTTT. Translated: CASGGQLNTEAFF.

V usage is TRBV6-2 or TRBV6-3 and J usage is TRBJ2-7; the match to TRBD1 covers 9 bases. Trimming removed 5 bases from V and 6 bases from J; junction bases left unmatched: 11. This CDR3 comprises 15 residues. Germline CDR1 reads MNHEY; CDR2 reads SVGEGT. The CDR3 coding sequence is TGTGCCAGCAGTCGCTATGCGGGACAGGGCCTCGAGCAGTACTTC. Protein product: CASSRYAGQGLEQYF.

This clone occurred a few times. The V gene is TRBV11-2, the J gene TRBJ2-3; 7 nucleotides align to TRBD1. V lost 3 bases, J lost 6 bases, and 9 bases stayed unmatched. This CDR3 has 15 amino acids. The germline CDR1 and CDR2 sequences are SGHAT and FQNNGV. The CDR3 DNA sequence: TGTGCCAGCAGCTTTCAGGGGGTCCCCCTTGATACGCAGTATTTT. This sequence encodes CASSFQGVPLDTQYF. The variable domain in full, with the rest retrieved from reference TRBV11-2 and TRBJ2-3, is EAGVAQSPRYKIIEKRQSVAFWCNPISGHATLYWYQQILGQGPKLLIQFQNNGVVDDSQLPKDRFSAERLKGVDSTLKIQPAKLEDSAVYLCASSFQGVPLDTQYFGPGTRLTVL.

This sequence joins TRBV10-3 and TRBJ1-1; D is perhaps TRBD1 (5 bases). CDR1 is ENHRY and CDR2 is SYGVKD in the germline V gene. CDR3 length equals 14 residues. V lost 2 bases to trimming and J lost 1 base, with 8 bases between them. Here the CDR3 reads CAISEPDTNTEAFF. The CDR3 nucleotides are TGTGCCATCAGTGAGCCGGACACGAACACTGAAGCTTTCTTT.

The rearrangement links TRBV6-5 to TRBJ1-6, with 8 nucleotides matching TRBD1. Germline loops: CDR1 MNHEY, CDR2 SVGAGI. The V and J ends lost 4 bases and 9 bases, in that order; junction bases with no gene match: 5. The CDR3 contains 14 residues. The DNA for the CDR3 is TGTGCCAGCAGTTCGACAGACAGGGGTTCACCCCTCCACTTT. Its translation is CASSSTDRGSPLHF.

This clone came up once. V is TRBV4-2 and J is TRBJ1-2, with D perhaps matching TRBD1 (5 bases). V was trimmed by 1 base and J by 5 bases, leaving 17 bases between them. The CDR3 extends over 16 amino acids. Germline V gives CDR1 LGHNA, CDR2 YNFKEQ. This chain's CDR3 is CASSQATPGTAYGYTF. CDR3 sequence (DNA): TGTGCCAGCAGCCAAGCCACCCCCGGGACTGCTTATGGCTACACCTTC.

This clone has only a few counts. The J gene is TRBJ2-2, the V gene TRBV5-4; 9 bases are shared with TRBD2. Germline V gene data show CDR1 as SGHNT and CDR2 as YYREEE (reference sequence). The CDR3 runs 16 residues. The trim removed 4 bases at V and 5 bases at J, leaving 9 bases unmatched. CDR3 protein: CASSPGAGGFTGELFF. The CDR3 bases are TGTGCCAGCAGCCCCGGCGCGGGAGGGTTTACCGGGGAGCTGTTTTTT.

The J gene is TRBJ1-1, the V gene TRBV29-1; D not certain. The CDR3 covers 14 residues. V was clipped by 2 bases and J by 3 bases, with 13 bases between them. Per the germline V gene, CDR1 is SQVTM and CDR2 is ANQGSEA. The CDR3 DNA follows: TGCAGCGTTGAAAGAGGAACCTCGGACACTGAAGCTTTCTTT. Encoded protein: CSVERGTSDTEAFF.

This clone was counted many times. The chain carries TRBV2 and TRBJ1-1; the D gene is possibly TRBD1 (5 bases). Trimming left V 7 bases short and J 4 bases short, with 19 bases between. Looked up from germline, CDR1 is SNHLY and CDR2 is FYNNEI. The CDR3 is 15 residues long. The CDR3 reads CASKIPDSQFTEAFF. CDR3 coding DNA: TGTGCCAGCAAAATCCCCGACAGTCAATTCACTGAAGCTTTCTTT.

V is TRBV5-5 and J is TRBJ2-5, with 10 bases lining up with TRBD1. V dropped 5 bases and J dropped 3; count of bases not matched to a gene: 1. Germline CDR1 reads SGHKS; CDR2 reads YYEKEE (reference sequence). CDR3 length: 13 amino acids. CDR3 residues: CASRTGGEETQYF. CDR3 DNA: TGTGCCAGCAGGACAGGGGGCGAAGAGACCCAGTACTTC. Variable domain in full (rest from reference TRBV5-5 and TRBJ2-5): DAGVTQSPTHLIKTRGQQVTLRCSPISGHKSVSWYQQVLGQGPQFIFQYYEKEERGRGNFPDRFSARQFPNYSSELNVNALLLGDSALYLCASRTGGEETQYFGPGTRLLVL.

The chain has TRBV24-1 and TRBJ1-5; 11 bases are a match to TRBD1. Germline V CDR1 and CDR2: KGHDR, SFDVKD. The CDR3 has 16 residues. The trim removed 4 bases at V and 6 bases at J, leaving 7 bases unmatched. This CDR3 reads CATSDGGQGVGQPQHF. CDR3 in DNA: TGTGCCACCAGTGACGGGGGACAGGGGGTCGGTCAGCCCCAGCATTTT.

The genes are TRBV10-3 and TRBJ2-7, with D maybe TRBD1 (5 bases). The V end lost 3 bases, the J end lost 4 bases, and 13 bases lay between the germline ends. CDR1 ENHRY and CDR2 SYGVKD come from the germline V gene. The CDR3 length is 14 residues. CDR3 region: CAISEGTGKYEQYF. The CDR3 DNA is TGTGCCATCAGTGAAGGTACAGGCAAGTACGAGCAGTACTTC.

The V and J genes are TRBV28 and TRBJ2-3; 9 nucleotides match TRBD2. The V segment lost 6 bases and the J segment 2 bases; nucleotides outside the gene matches: 6. Germline CDR1 and CDR2: MDHEN and SYDVKM. This CDR3 has 15 amino acids. The CDR3 sequence: CASRPLAGNTDTQYF. In DNA, the CDR3 is TGTGCCAGCAGGCCTCTAGCGGGAAACACAGATACGCAGTATTTT.

The J gene is TRBJ1-3, the V gene TRBV13, with 7 positions matching TRBD1. CDR1 and CDR2 from the germline V gene are PRHDT and FYEKMQ (reference sequence). The junction had 4 bases not matched to a gene; V was cut back by 5 bases and J by 3 bases. The CDR3 has 14 amino acids. CDR3 region: CASSHRGSGNTIYF. CDR3 bases: TGTGCCAGCAGCCACAGGGGTAGTGGAAACACCATATATTTT.

The V gene is TRBV9, the J gene TRBJ1-4, with D maybe TRBD1 (6 bases). CDR1 and CDR2 from the germline V gene are SGDLS and YYNGEE. This CDR3 has 15 residues. Trimming removed 4 bases from V and 3 bases from J, with 13 bases in between. The CDR3 nucleotides are TGTGCCAGCAGCCCTTATGGGGGCCCTAATGAAAAACTGTTTTTT. Amino acid sequence: CASSPYGGPNEKLFF.

This chain connects TRBV6-5 to TRBJ1-6, with unresolved D. Germline CDR1 and CDR2: MNHEY and SVGAGI. CDR3 size: 13 residues. Trimming shortened V by 4 bases and J by 10 bases, and 11 bases separated the two germline ends. DNA of the CDR3: TGTGCCAGCAGTTTCGAGGTGCGATCACCCCTCCACTTT. Translated, it gives CASSFEVRSPLHF.

V is TRBV4-2 and J is TRBJ1-5; D gene unclear. Germline V gives CDR1 LGHNA, CDR2 YNFKEQ. V was trimmed by 0 bases and J by 0 bases, leaving 12 bases between them. This CDR3 region has 17 residues. The CDR3, as DNA: TGTGCCAGCAGCCAAGATACGAGAGGGCTTAGCAATCAGCCCCAGCATTTT. This encodes CASSQDTRGLSNQPQHF.

The V gene is TRBV21-1, the J gene TRBJ2-7; the table's D call, TRBD1, was not checked against the DNA. TRBV21-1 is a pseudogene. This CDR3 spans 18 amino acids. Written as DNA, the CDR3 is TGTGCCAGCAGCAACCGGGACACCTTATTCCCAAGCTCCTACGAGCAGTACTTC. It yields the protein CASSNRDTLFPSSYEQYF.